This TCR beta chain was sequenced for a study of OX40 agonist ivuxolimab in advanced cancers. Study background: A male proportion of over 70% was recorded, with mean age around 62 years and range roughly 23 to 85. Having had anti-PD-1, anti-PD-L1 or anti-CTLA-4 therapy before was allowed, and over 35% had some.

Profiled with immunoSEQ multiplex PCR; TCRdb holds only in-frame clones, not every one. Of roughly 80,000 clones detected, roughly 90% appear once; the ten largest clones hold 0.55% to 0.8%. Blood samples were obtained at baseline, cycle 4 day 1, and cycle 7 day 1. Sequences were derived from CD4+ or CD8+ T cells sorted from blood, sampled in a trial of the OX40 agonist ivuxolimab. This sequence was found in an adult with an advanced solid tumor such as melanoma, head and neck, liver or kidney cancer.

CDR3 DNA sequence: TGCGCCAGCAGCTTGGATACAGGGGGCAATCAGCCCCAGCATTTT. Amino acids: CASSLDTGGNQPQHF. The gene calls are TRBV5-1 and TRBJ1-5, with TRBD1 matching over 7 bases. This CDR3 has 15 amino acids. Trimming cost V 0 bases and J 2 bases; bases outside gene matches: 2. Germline CDR1 SGHRS, CDR2 YFSETQ.